This TCR beta chain was profiled in a study of regulatory T cells in long-lasting Graves disease (dated by TCRdb to the early 2020s). Study-wide context: In the newly diagnosed Graves' disease group, patients had been taking antithyroid drugs for less than 3 months. The study took place in China and was registered as a clinical trial. A total of roughly 35 samples underwent TCR sequencing: around 13 from persistent and approximately 20 from newly diagnosed Graves' disease patients. Patients with persistent Graves' disease were compared with patients with newly diagnosed Graves' disease using TCR sequencing and RNA sequencing of peripheral blood.

The library was built by means of multiplex PCR. The reads were generated on an Illumina HiSeq 4000. TCR beta libraries were built with iRepertoire HTBI primers and Arm-PCR amplification of CDR3 regions. Before sequencing, the PCR products went through gel purification. Per the original workflow: Gene usage analysis of CDR3 amino acid clonotypes relied on the 60 or so TRBV and 14 TRBJ segments identified across samples. COPE and FqMerger were used to merge the filtered high-quality paired reads into contigs. BLAST was used to align contigs to IMGT TRBV, TRBD and TRBJ reference genes, and CDR3 was defined according to IMGT. Clonotypes above 0.1% frequency were classified as highly expanded clones. Shannon entropy served as the measure of repertoire diversity, while the Gini coefficient captured V-J evenness. A clonotype was considered public if more than one individual shared it. The public reads were reprocessed in TCRdb via fastp at Q25 and MiXCR, keeping in-frame beta chains. Here each entry gathers all rows of one CDR3 protein and keeps the most common genes and DNA. These V and J calls originate from TCRdb's pipeline instead of the authors' own analysis. This sample holds 400,000 to 500,000 distinct CDR3 sequences; approximately 14% were observed only once. 17% of the sample belongs to the ten largest clones.

This specimen's time point label, per the study, means: newly diagnosed GD, antithyroid drugs for less than 3 months. For both TCR sequencing and RNA sequencing, RNA was extracted from PBMCs in TRIzol. The diagnosis of Graves' disease followed American Thyroid Association guidelines. Patients were recruited from an endocrinology department in Xi'an, China. From each patient, around 9 milliliters of peripheral blood was collected into an EDTA anticoagulant tube. Ficoll Paque Plus density gradient separation was used to isolate PBMCs, and no additional T cell sorting was done. An Agilent 2100 Bioanalyzer and agarose gel were used to assess RNA quality, and a NanoDrop 2000 was used to measure RNA concentration. This clonotype was seen many times. No antigen is known for it. The record has no base qualities; no much larger clone is one base away. The research as a whole found: Preferential use of TRBV28, TRBJ1-2 and TRBJ2-5 was observed in persistent disease, whereas TRBV20-1 and TRBJ2-1 were favored in newly diagnosed disease. Sequencing and analysis were restricted to the TCR beta chain. Only peripheral blood was studied, because thyroid tissue, the primary lesion, was inaccessible. The small sample size was acknowledged by the authors as a limitation that may reduce accuracy. A larger number of public clonotypes was shared among persistent patients (approximately 3,000) than among newly diagnosed patients (over 850). Persistent Graves' disease patients showed lower TCR Shannon entropy and fewer highly expanded clones than newly diagnosed patients, suggesting clonal expansion.

The junction shows trimming of 2 bases on V and 3 bases on J, plus 10 bases between the germline ends. In the germline V gene, CDR1 corresponds to SGHAT and CDR2 to FQNNGV. The CDR3 runs 14 amino acids, cysteine and phenylalanine included. Of all the DNA, just the CDR3 is kept, 42 bases in frame from base 1. These data also formed part of another study, on T cells in Graves' hyperthyroidism and ophthalmopathy. That second publication adds: Stable Graves' hyperthyroidism was defined as the absence of progression to ophthalmopathy over 18 months of follow-up. Hyperthyroidism patients were newly diagnosed, had a disease duration of under 2 months, and were aged 18 to 65 years. Any patient with an uncontrolled infection, another autoimmune disease, pregnancy or lactation was excluded. Diagnoses were established on the basis of clinical symptoms, serum thyroxine and TRAb, thyroid ultrasound, and orbital computed tomography. The first round of RT-PCR for the TCR CDR3 was performed with the HTBI primer set and the Qiagen OneStep RT-PCR kit. Most expanded thyroid clonotypes (frequency above 0.001) were also detected in blood, a finding suggesting that blood repertoires may reflect thyroid immune responses. A 13 V-J signature model separated ophthalmopathy from stable hyperthyroidism, with over 85% sensitivity and roughly 81% specificity in cross-validation and 80%/75% in testing. In validation, the model predicted progression to ophthalmopathy with 60% to 71% sensitivity and 72% to 85% specificity, a median of approximately 6.5 months before onset. A discovery cohort of 95 to 100 patients, 43 with Graves' ophthalmopathy and approximately 55 with stable Graves' hyperthyroidism, was used to find distinguishing TCR V-J signatures. Prospective prediction of ophthalmopathy was tested in an independent validation cohort of some 19 hyperthyroidism patients and approximately 17 patients who later progressed to ophthalmopathy. The 85 to 100 discovery patients were divided at random into training and test sets in a 7:3 ratio. The study also compared thyroid tissue and blood T-cell repertoires from several Graves' hyperthyroidism patients. Following sampling, methimazole starting at 30 mg daily was given to hyperthyroidism patients, and high-dose intravenous methylprednisolone was given to ophthalmopathy patients. Libraries were constructed in a second round of multiplex PCR, after which size selection and purification were performed. The libraries were sequenced on an Illumina HiSeq2000 using paired-end 100 bp reads. SOAPnuke was used to process the raw data, with reads discarded if the reads contained adapters or uncalled bases, had a mean Phred below 15, or lacked an exact constant-primer or identifier match. COPE v1.2.5 was used to merge the high-quality paired reads, and each unique nucleotide sequence was defined as a clonotype. Clonotypes were aligned to IMGT TRBV, TRBD and TRBJ reference segments using MiTCR v1.1. The analysis included only V-J combinations with a frequency above 0.0001, which together covered over 98% of the repertoires. A TCS score was defined as the ratio of F50 (clonal expansion) to E x V (chaos), with BLOSUM62-based TCRdist applied between CDR3 peptides within each V-J. Welch's t-statistics and random forest reduced around 550 V-J features to 13, which were used in a naive Bayes classifier (R e1071). No statistical method was used to set the sample size in advance, and investigators knew the group allocation. TCR Vbeta CDR3 sequencing of fewer than 150 peripheral blood samples (fewer than 45 ophthalmopathy, 75 or so hyperthyroidism and roughly 17 progressor patients) is reported in the paper.

This receptor was obtained from a woman aged 45-59 years with Graves disease. Donor details come from another sample of the same person, matched by shared clones. The chain links TRBV11-2 with TRBJ1-1, with no confident D gene call. Sequencing used peripheral blood mononuclear cells (PBMCs), obtained at new diagnosis, from a patient treated with antithyroid drugs. The CDR3 region reads CASSLMDRDTEAFF. The nucleotide sequence is given as TGTGCCAGCAGCTTAATGGACCGGGACACTGAAGCTTTCTTT.